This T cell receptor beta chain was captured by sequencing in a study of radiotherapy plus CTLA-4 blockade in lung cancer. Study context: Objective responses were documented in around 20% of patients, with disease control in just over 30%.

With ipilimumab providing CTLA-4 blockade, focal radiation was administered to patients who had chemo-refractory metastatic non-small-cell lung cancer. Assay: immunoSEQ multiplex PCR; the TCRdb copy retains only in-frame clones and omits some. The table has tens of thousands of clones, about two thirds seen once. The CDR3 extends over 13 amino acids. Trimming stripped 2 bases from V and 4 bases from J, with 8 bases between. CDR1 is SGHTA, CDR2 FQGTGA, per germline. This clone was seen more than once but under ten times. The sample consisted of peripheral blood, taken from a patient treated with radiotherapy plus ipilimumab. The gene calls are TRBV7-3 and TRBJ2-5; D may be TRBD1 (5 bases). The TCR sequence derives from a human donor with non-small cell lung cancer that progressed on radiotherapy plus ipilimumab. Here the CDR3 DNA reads TGTGCCAGCAGCTTAGGGCAGGGAGAGACCCAGTACTTC. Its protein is CASSLGQGETQYF. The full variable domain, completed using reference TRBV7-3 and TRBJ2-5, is GAGVSQTPSNKVTEKGKYVELRCDPISGHTALYWYRQSLGQGPEFLIYFQGTGAADDSGLPNDRFFAVRPEGSVSTLKIQRTERGDSAVYLCASSLGQGETQYFGPGTRLLVL.